This TCR beta chain was captured in a study of PD-1 blockade in classical Hodgkin lymphoma. As regards this clone: Its antigen is currently unknown.

Study findings and constraints: Differences between repertoires have undefined causes, possibly disease activity or prior therapy.

The CDR3 sequence is 13 residues long. CDR1 and CDR2 from the germline V gene are MNHNS and SASEGT. V dropped 4 bases and J dropped 3 bases, with 9 bases sitting between them. The patients all showed relapse after autologous stem cell transplantation, while their brentuximab vedotin exposure varied. Best overall response was complete response, partial response or progressive disease in these relapsed/refractory classical Hodgkin lymphoma patients. Using immunoSEQ multiplex PCR, the repertoire was profiled, and TCRdb retains in-frame clones only, with some absent. In the table there are about 110,000 clones, 89% of which are singletons.

This TCR was recovered from a human donor with classical Hodgkin lymphoma. J is TRBJ1-1 and V is TRBV6-1; D not resolved. This specimen consisted of peripheral blood mononuclear cells (PBMCs), obtained before the second cycle of nivolumab. The CDR3 reads CASSAGSHTEAFF. The DNA for the CDR3 is TGTGCCAGCAGTGCCGGGTCCCACACTGAAGCTTTCTTT.